The clone carrying this TCR beta chain has a handful of counts. Its antigen is currently unknown. The data stem from a study of T cells in Graves' hyperthyroidism and ophthalmopathy. Points from the study as a whole: Blood also showed most of the thyroid clonotypes that were expanded above 0.001.

Germline assignment: CDR1 MNHEY and CDR2 SMNVEV (reference sequence). Deletions cut 3 bases from V and 4 bases from J, with 12 bases between. This CDR3 is built from 14 residues. Under 3 months was the duration of disease in ophthalmopathy patients, who also had a Clinical Activity Score of at least 3 and a NOSPECS grade of at least 4. The study based diagnoses on clinical symptoms, serum thyroxine and TRAb, thyroid ultrasound and orbital computed tomography. Amplification targeted TCR beta CDR3 regions from RNA transcripts. Initially, a first-round RT-PCR of the TCR CDR3 employed the HTBI primer set. Each CDR3 protein gets one entry after TCRdb re-called the multiplex PCR reads with MiXCR. Of 500,000 to 600,000 distinct CDR3 sequences detected, less than 20% appear once; the ten largest clones hold roughly 44%.

The material sequenced was blood. The chain links TRBV27 to TRBJ1-2; D unresolved. This receptor was obtained from a man in his forties or fifties with Graves' ophthalmopathy. The CDR3 region is CASSLDPLGYGYTF. The CDR3 nucleotides read TGTGCCAGCAGTTTGGACCCGCTCGGCTATGGCTACACCTTC.